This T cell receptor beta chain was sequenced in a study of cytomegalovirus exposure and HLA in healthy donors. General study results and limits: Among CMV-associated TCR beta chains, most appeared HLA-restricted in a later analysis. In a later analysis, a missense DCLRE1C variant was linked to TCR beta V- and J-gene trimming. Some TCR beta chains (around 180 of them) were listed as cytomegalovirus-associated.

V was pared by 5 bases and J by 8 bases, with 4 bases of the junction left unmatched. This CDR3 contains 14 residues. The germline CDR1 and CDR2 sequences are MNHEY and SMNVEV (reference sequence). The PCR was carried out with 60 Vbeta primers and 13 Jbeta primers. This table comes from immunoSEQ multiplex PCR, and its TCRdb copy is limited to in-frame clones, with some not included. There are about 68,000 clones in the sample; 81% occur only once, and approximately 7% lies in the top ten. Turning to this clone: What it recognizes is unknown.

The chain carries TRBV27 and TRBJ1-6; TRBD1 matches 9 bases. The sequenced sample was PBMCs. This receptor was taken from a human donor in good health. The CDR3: CASSPGTGYSPLHF. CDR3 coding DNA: TGTGCCAGCAGTCCGGGGACAGGGTATTCACCCCTCCACTTT.